This TCR beta chain is drawn from a study of blood T cells in healthy people across ages. A sample-barcoded 5' primer and a J-beta primer mix were used in a second PCR of roughly 7 to 11 cycles. Each of the cDNA molecules was tagged by a template-switch adaptor with 12 random nucleotides. Each CDR3 protein is one row after TCRdb ran MiXCR on the 5' RACE reads. The sample includes nearly 1 million distinct CDR3 sequences, roughly 51% of them seen just once. The table lists this clonotype with a few counts. Germline CDR1 is MDHEN and CDR2 is SYDVKM. Trimming took 3 bases from V and 6 from J, leaving 9 bases between them. The CDR3 length is 13 residues.

This TCR derives from a woman aged 60-70 years in good health. The sample taken for sequencing was blood. The J gene is TRBJ2-4, the V gene TRBV28, with D possibly TRBD2 on 5 matching bases. This CDR3 reads CASSFGEGNIQYF. The CDR3 DNA reads as TGTGCCAGCAGTTTCGGGGAAGGAAACATTCAGTACTTC.